This T cell receptor (beta chain) was sequenced for a study of CDR3 diversity in severe acne. TCRdb re-analysed the PCR reads in MiXCR, keeping a single row per CDR3 protein. Of over 90,000 distinct CDR3 sequences in the sample, roughly half were seen once. This CDR3 spans 13 amino acids. Trimming cost V 3 bases and J 4 bases, with 9 bases left between them. Germline CDR1 and CDR2: SNHLY and FYNNEI. Material: blood. The sequence derives from a male donor with acne. The rearrangement links TRBV2 to TRBJ1-1; a possible D gene is TRBD1 (5 bases). Here the CDR3 reads CASSDYGATEAFF. The CDR3 nucleotides are TGTGCCAGCAGTGATTATGGGGCCACTGAAGCTTTCTTT.